What follows are 7 T cell receptor beta chains derived from one specimen sequenced in a study of control samples from healthy donors and cancer patients. The table came from immunoSEQ multiplex PCR; TCRdb's copy has only in-frame clones and leaves some out. The sample gives roughly 120,000 clones, 88% of which show up once; about 2.5% is in the top ten. Sample: blood. These TCRs come from a woman between 70 and 85 years old in good health.

This rearrangement joins TRBV10-1 to TRBJ2-1; D may match TRBD1 or TRBD2 (6 bases each). With 2 bases removed from V and 4 bases from J, the gap between germline ends came to 15 bases. The CDR3 totals 16 residues. CDR1 and CDR2 from the germline V gene are WNHNN and SYGVQD (reference sequence). The CDR3 protein is CASSETGRFAYNEQFF. CDR3 nucleotides: TGCGCCAGCAGTGAGACAGGGAGGTTTGCGTACAATGAGCAGTTCTTC.

With respect to this clone: One end of the junction fails to match germline, which may point to a read error. V is TRBV12-3 or TRBV12-4 and J is TRBJ1-4; D perhaps matches TRBD1 (6 bases). The CDR3 contains 13 residues. CDR3 coding DNA: TGTGCCAGCAGTTTAGTTGTAAGGGGGGCCCTTTTCTTT. Translation gives CASSLVVRGALFF.

The chain has TRBV10-2 and TRBJ1-2, with 7 bases fitting TRBD1. This CDR3 has 12 amino acids. CDR1 WSHSY and CDR2 SAAADI come from the germline V gene. Trimming took 10 bases from V and 4 from J; bases not matched to a gene: 6. The CDR3 region has the DNA TGCGCCACCTCACCAGGGGGCTATGGCTACACCTTC. Protein product: CATSPGGYGYTF.

The chain joins TRBV27 to TRBJ2-7, with D possibly being TRBD1 (5 bases). V lost 5 bases to trimming and J lost 3 bases, with 11 bases between them. Germline V gives CDR1 MNHEY, CDR2 SMNVEV (reference sequence). The CDR3 loop spans 13 amino acids. CDR3 nucleotides: TGTGCCAGCAGTGACAGTGTCGTCTACGAGCAGTACTTC. This gives the protein CASSDSVVYEQYF.

This clone occurred once. CDR3 sequence (DNA): TGTGCCAGCTCGCAGGGCACTGGGACAGATGGGGGCTACACCTTC. It yields the protein CASSQGTGTDGGYTF. The chain couples TRBV18 to TRBJ1-2, with 7 bases lining up with TRBD1. From germline, CDR1 is KGHSH and CDR2 LQKENI. J lost 8 bases, V lost 6 bases, and 15 bases had no gene match. This CDR3 contains 15 residues.

The chain joins TRBV5-4 to TRBJ1-1, with 7 nucleotides matching TRBD1. CDR1 SGHNT and CDR2 YYREEE come from the germline V gene (reference sequence). The CDR3 consists of 15 residues. V dropped 2 bases and J dropped 4; count of bases not matched to a gene: 8. CDR3 sequence (DNA): TGTGCCAGCAGCTTAAACAGGGGCCAGAGCACTGAAGCTTTCTTT. As protein: CASSLNRGQSTEAFF. The complete variable domain, with remaining parts taken from reference TRBV5-4 and TRBJ1-1, reads ETGVTQSPTHLIKTRGQQVTLRCSSQSGHNTVSWYQQALGQGPQFIFQYYREEENGRGNFPPRFSGLQFPNYSSELNVNALELDDSALYLCASSLNRGQSTEAFFGQGTRLTVV.

The CDR3, as DNA: TGTGCCAGCAGTTTGCCGGGGGCGACCTACGAGCAGTACTTC. Amino acids: CASSLPGATYEQYF. J is TRBJ2-7 and V is TRBV7-2; D may be TRBD1 or TRBD2 (6 bases each). This CDR3 spans 14 amino acids. The germline V and J ends were trimmed by 6 bases and 2 bases, with 14 bases remaining between them. CDR1 and CDR2 (germline): SGHTA, FQGNSA.